Listed below are T cell receptor beta chains from one sample, sequenced in a study of metastatic and nonmetastatic thyroid tumors. Using MiXCR, TCRdb re-called clones from the PCR reads. The sample has tens of thousands of clones, approximately 26% seen once. Sequenced material: blood. These TCRs come from a female donor with papillary thyroid cancer or a benign thyroid nodule (not recorded which). Some clones in this sample may be carry-over from other donors' samples. Each CDR3 is given with its conserved first and last residue. Each record gives: D gene, clone size, V gene, J gene, CDR3 DNA, CDR3 protein. The D gene is left open where the match is weak. Clone size is not always given. Where it is, it says once, few, many or a class for expanded clones.

d_gene: TRBD2
abundance: many
v_gene: TRBV6-5
j_gene: TRBJ2-1
CDR3nt: TGTGCCAGCAGTTACTCGAGTTCTAGCGGATACTCCTACAATGAGCAGTTCTTC
CDR3aa: CASSYSSSSGYSYNEQFF

d_gene: .
abundance: .
v_gene: TRBV11-3
j_gene: TRBJ2-2
CDR3nt: TGTGCCAGCAGTCCGGGAGATCGCGGCACCGGGGAGCTGTTTTTT
CDR3aa: CASSPGDRGTGELFF

d_gene: .
abundance: .
v_gene: TRBV19
j_gene: TRBJ1-5
CDR3nt: TGTGCCAGTAGGGAGAAGGGCAATCAGCCCCAGCATTTT
CDR3aa: CASREKGNQPQHF

d_gene: .
abundance: few
v_gene: TRBV6-1
j_gene: TRBJ1-1
CDR3nt: TGTGCCAGCAGTGATCGGGTACAGAAAGCTTTCTTT
CDR3aa: CASSDRVQKAFF

d_gene: .
abundance: medium-sized
v_gene: TRBV12-3/TRBV12-4
j_gene: TRBJ2-7
CDR3nt: TGTGCCAGCAGTTTAGCCAGTTACGAGCAGTACTTC
CDR3aa: CASSLASYEQYF

d_gene: TRBD1
abundance: .
v_gene: TRBV6-2/TRBV6-3
j_gene: TRBJ2-7
CDR3nt: TGTGCCAGCAGTTACTCAACAGGGGGCTACGAGCAGTACTTC
CDR3aa: CASSYSTGGYEQYF

d_gene: TRBD2
abundance: .
v_gene: TRBV20-1
j_gene: TRBJ2-5
CDR3nt: TGCAGTGCTAGAGATCGGACTAGCGGGAGTGTGGTACATTGGGAGACCCAGTACTTC
CDR3aa: CSARDRTSGSVVHWETQYF

d_gene: .
abundance: many
v_gene: TRBV2
j_gene: TRBJ2-7
CDR3nt: TGTGCCAGTTGGGACGGTTCCTACGAGCAGTACTTC
CDR3aa: CASWDGSYEQYF

d_gene: TRBD2
abundance: many
v_gene: TRBV28
j_gene: TRBJ2-4
CDR3nt: TGTGCCAGCAGTTCCACACGGGGGGTGGCCAAAAACATTCAGTACTTC
CDR3aa: CASSSTRGVAKNIQYF

d_gene: .
abundance: .
v_gene: TRBV12-3/TRBV12-4
j_gene: TRBJ2-1
CDR3nt: TGTGCCAGCAGCCCAATCGGACGGGGCCACAATGAGCAATTCTTC
CDR3aa: CASSPIGRGHNEQFF

d_gene: TRBD2
abundance: many
v_gene: TRBV4-3
j_gene: TRBJ2-3
CDR3nt: TGCGCCAGCAGCCAAGAACTAGCGGGGAACACAGATACGCAGTATTTT
CDR3aa: CASSQELAGNTDTQYF

d_gene: .
abundance: many
v_gene: TRBV5-8
j_gene: TRBJ2-2
CDR3nt: TGTGCCAGCAGCTTGGACTCCCGGTTCACCGGGGAGCTGTTTTTT
CDR3aa: CASSLDSRFTGELFF

d_gene: TRBD1
abundance: .
v_gene: TRBV4-2
j_gene: TRBJ2-7
CDR3nt: TGTGCCAGCAGCCAGGTATGGGACAGGGGAATAAGCTACGAGCAGTACTTC
CDR3aa: CASSQVWDRGISYEQYF

d_gene: TRBD1
abundance: many
v_gene: TRBV19
j_gene: TRBJ1-2
CDR3nt: TGTGCCAGTACCCGGACAGGGGGCGACAGTACCTACACCTTC
CDR3aa: CASTRTGGDSTYTF

d_gene: .
abundance: .
v_gene: TRBV6-1
j_gene: TRBJ1-1
CDR3nt: TGTGCCAGCAGTCGGGGAAGCCAATTTTTGAGAGCTTTCTTT
CDR3aa: CASSRGSQFLRAFF

d_gene: TRBD1
abundance: few
v_gene: TRBV6-4
j_gene: TRBJ1-2
CDR3nt: TGTGCCAGCAGTGATACCGGGACAGGGTGGCACTATGGCTACACCTTC
CDR3aa: CASSDTGTGWHYGYTF

d_gene: TRBD1
abundance: many
v_gene: TRBV29-1
j_gene: TRBJ1-5
CDR3nt: TGCAGCGTTTCCATGGGACAGAATCAGCCCCAGCATTTT
CDR3aa: CSVSMGQNQPQHF

d_gene: .
abundance: .
v_gene: TRBV5-1
j_gene: TRBJ1-1
CDR3nt: TGCGCCAGCAGCTCCAACACAGGGCTTTCTGAAGCTTTCTTT
CDR3aa: CASSSNTGLSEAFF

d_gene: .
abundance: .
v_gene: TRBV20-1
j_gene: TRBJ2-2
CDR3nt: TGCAGTGCTAGAGATTGGGACACGAACACCTGGGAGCTTTTCTTT
CDR3aa: CSARDWDTNTWELFF